Each of the 9 T cell receptor beta chains below was sequenced from the same sample in a study of monozygotic twins with inflammatory bowel disease. TCRdb re-called the 5' RACE reads and catalogs CDR3 proteins one per entry, DNA excluded. Its clone listing holds about 380,000 distinct CDR3 sequences. The specimen sequenced was blood. The receptors shown here come from a human donor with ulcerative colitis or Crohn's disease, or a healthy co-twin of an affected twin (not recorded which).

The V gene is TRBV10-3, the J gene TRBJ2-7; the D gene TCRdb calls, TRBD1, cannot be checked with no DNA. CDR3 size: 15 residues. Germline V gene lookup returns CDR1 ENHRY and CDR2 SYGVKD. CDR3 protein: CAISEAGVPSGEQYF.

J is TRBJ2-1 and V is TRBV28; there is no DNA to check the TCRdb D call of TRBD2. The CDR3 spans 19 residues. Germline V gives CDR1 MDHEN, CDR2 SYDVKM. The CDR3 region is CASESGTSGARSSYNEQFF.

V gene TRBV7-9 combines with J gene TRBJ2-1; TCRdb names TRBD2, which stays unverified in the absence of DNA. Germline CDR1 SEHNR, CDR2 FQNEAQ (reference sequence). The CDR3 length is 16 residues. The CDR3 spells CASSSGNGPDPAEQFF.

The gene calls are TRBV4-3 and TRBJ1-1. The CDR3 is made up of 16 amino acids. Germline assignment: CDR1 LGHNA and CDR2 YSLEER. CDR3 amino acids: CASSQDHRLMNTEAFF.

The V gene is TRBV19, the J gene TRBJ1-1. The CDR3 extends over 15 amino acids. Germline V gives CDR1 LNHDA, CDR2 SQIVND (reference sequence). Here the CDR3 reads CASNARRQKNTEAFF.

The chain couples TRBV19 to TRBJ2-2; the TCRdb call, TRBD1, lacks DNA for checking. The V gene's germline CDR1 is LNHDA and CDR2 SQIVND (reference sequence). The CDR3 spans 14 residues. The CDR3 loop is CASSIHQGTGELFF. The full variable domain, rest sourced from reference TRBV19 and TRBJ2-2, is DGGITQSPKYLFRKEGQNVTLSCEQNLNHDAMYWYRQDPGQGLRLIYYSQIVNDFQKGDIAEGYSVSREKKESFPLTVTSAQKNPTAFYLCASSIHQGTGELFFGEGSRLTVL.

The chain is built from TRBV4-1 and TRBJ1-2; there is no DNA to check the TCRdb D call of TRBD1. CDR1 and CDR2 (germline): MGHRA, YSYEKL. CDR3 length: 14 amino acids. The CDR3: CASSQGQNYYGYTF.

The chain has TRBV7-9 and TRBJ2-7; TCRdb names TRBD2, which stays unverified in the absence of DNA. The CDR3 is made up of 14 amino acids. Per the germline V gene, CDR1 is SEHNR and CDR2 is FQNEAQ (reference sequence). The CDR3 sequence: CASSLDWQGPEQYF.

The gene calls are TRBV5-1 and TRBJ2-3; TCRdb designates TRBD2, a call that cannot be tested without DNA. Germline lookup yields CDR1 SGHRS and CDR2 YFSETQ. The CDR3 consists of 15 residues. The CDR3 is CASSLSGGPADTQYF.